This T cell receptor beta chain was recovered during a study of T-cell reconstitution after alpha-beta-depleted transplantation in children. Study results and limitations: Surviving recipient T cells and intrathymic progenitors accounted for some patients' high TCRbeta diversity at day 60. T-cell numbers and diversity, one year after transplant, stemmed largely from T cells that were newly produced. Expanded graft clones, several hundred of them, were reportedly the source of alpha-beta T cells about two months after transplant.

Researchers prepared the TCRbeta library using unique molecular identifiers, the study reports. TCRdb re-called the PCR reads with MiXCR, one entry per CDR3 protein. The repertoire holds 700,000 to 850,000 distinct CDR3 sequences, around 17% seen once, with roughly 4.8% in the top ten. Many counts were recorded for this clonotype. Antigen specificity is unknown. The V and J ends lost 5 bases and 0 bases respectively, with 7 bases between them. CDR1 is SEHNR, CDR2 FQNEAQ, per germline (reference sequence). CDR3 length equals 13 residues. The clonotype comes from a male patient between 10 and 17 years old who had a stem cell transplant for acute lymphoblastic leukemia, so the T cells may come from the graft donor. This specimen was PBMCs, mostly from graft donor cells, taken 360 days after TCRalphabeta/CD19-depleted stem cell transplant. The genes are TRBV7-9 and TRBJ2-5; no clear D gene. Here the CDR3 DNA reads TGTGCCAGCAGCCACCCCCACCAAGAGACCCAGTACTTC. This encodes CASSHPHQETQYF.